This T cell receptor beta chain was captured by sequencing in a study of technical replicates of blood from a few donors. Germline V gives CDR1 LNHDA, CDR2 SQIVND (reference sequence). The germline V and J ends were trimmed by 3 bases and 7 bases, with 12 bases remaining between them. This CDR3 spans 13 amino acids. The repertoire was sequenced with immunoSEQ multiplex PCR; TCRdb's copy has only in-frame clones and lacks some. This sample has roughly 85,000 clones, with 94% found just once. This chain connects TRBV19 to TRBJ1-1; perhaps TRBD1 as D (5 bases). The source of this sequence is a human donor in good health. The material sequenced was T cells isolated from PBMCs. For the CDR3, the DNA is TGTGCCAGTAGTATTGATGGGGCTGGTGAAGCTTTCTTT. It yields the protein CASSIDGAGEAFF.